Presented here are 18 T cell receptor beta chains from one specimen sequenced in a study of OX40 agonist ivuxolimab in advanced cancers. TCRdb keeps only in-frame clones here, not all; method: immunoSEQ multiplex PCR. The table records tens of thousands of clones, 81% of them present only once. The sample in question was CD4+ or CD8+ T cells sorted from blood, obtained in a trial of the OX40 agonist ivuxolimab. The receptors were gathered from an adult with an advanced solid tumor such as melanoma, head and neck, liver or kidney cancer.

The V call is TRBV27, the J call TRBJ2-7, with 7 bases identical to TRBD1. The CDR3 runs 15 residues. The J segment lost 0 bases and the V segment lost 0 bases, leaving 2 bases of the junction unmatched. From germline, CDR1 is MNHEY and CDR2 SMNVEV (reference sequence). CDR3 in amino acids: CASSLSGDSSYEQYV. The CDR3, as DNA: TGTGCCAGCAGTTTATCAGGGGACAGCTCCTACGAGCAGTACGTC.

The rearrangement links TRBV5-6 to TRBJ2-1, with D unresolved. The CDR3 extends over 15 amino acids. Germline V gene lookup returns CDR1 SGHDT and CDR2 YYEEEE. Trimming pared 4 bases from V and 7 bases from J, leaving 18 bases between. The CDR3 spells CASSEVGQIRNEQFF. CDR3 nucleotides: TGTGCCAGCAGCGAGGTAGGGCAGATACGGAATGAGCAGTTCTTC.

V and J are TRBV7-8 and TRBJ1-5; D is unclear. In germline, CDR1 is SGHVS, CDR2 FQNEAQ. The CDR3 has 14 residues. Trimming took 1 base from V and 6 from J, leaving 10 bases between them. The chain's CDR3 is CASSLGGSGQPQHF. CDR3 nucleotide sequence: TGTGCCAGCAGCTTAGGAGGGTCGGGTCAGCCCCAGCATTTT.

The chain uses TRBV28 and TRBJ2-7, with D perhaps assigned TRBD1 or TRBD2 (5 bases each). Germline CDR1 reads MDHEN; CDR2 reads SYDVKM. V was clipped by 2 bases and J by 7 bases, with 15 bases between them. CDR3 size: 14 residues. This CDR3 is CASSLRDGIREQYF. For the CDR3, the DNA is TGTGCCAGCAGTTTAAGGGACGGGATCAGGGAGCAGTACTTC.

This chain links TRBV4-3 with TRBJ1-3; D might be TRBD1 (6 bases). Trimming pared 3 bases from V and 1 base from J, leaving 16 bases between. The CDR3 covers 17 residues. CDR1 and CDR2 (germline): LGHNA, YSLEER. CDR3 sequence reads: CASSHLYRDKSGNTIYF. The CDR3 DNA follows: TGCGCCAGCAGCCACCTTTACAGGGACAAATCTGGAAACACCATATATTTT.

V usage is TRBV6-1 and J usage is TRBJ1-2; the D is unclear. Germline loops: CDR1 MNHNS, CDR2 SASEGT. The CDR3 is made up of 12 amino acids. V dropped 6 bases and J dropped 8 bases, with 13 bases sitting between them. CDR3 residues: CASRLRVGGYTF. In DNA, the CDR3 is TGTGCCAGCAGACTGAGGGTCGGGGGCTACACCTTC.

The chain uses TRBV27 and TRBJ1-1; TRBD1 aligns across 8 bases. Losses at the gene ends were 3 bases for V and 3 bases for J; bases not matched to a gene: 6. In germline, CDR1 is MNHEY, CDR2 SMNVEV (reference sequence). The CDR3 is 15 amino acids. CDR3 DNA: TGTGCCAGCAGTTTGGCCTCAGGGGGCTACACTGAAGCTTTCTTT. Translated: CASSLASGGYTEAFF.

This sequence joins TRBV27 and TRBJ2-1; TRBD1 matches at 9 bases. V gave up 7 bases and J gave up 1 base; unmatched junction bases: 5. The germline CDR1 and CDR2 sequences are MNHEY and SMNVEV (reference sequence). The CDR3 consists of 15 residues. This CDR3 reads CASTPGTGSYNEQFF. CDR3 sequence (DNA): TGTGCCAGCACCCCCGGGACAGGGTCCTACAATGAGCAGTTCTTC.

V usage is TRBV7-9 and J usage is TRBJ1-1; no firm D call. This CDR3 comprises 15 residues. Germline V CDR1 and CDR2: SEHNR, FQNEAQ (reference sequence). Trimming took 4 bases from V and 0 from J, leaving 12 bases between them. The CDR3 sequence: CASSYGPSMNTEAFF. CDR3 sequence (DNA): TGTGCCAGCAGCTACGGCCCGTCGATGAACACTGAAGCTTTCTTT.

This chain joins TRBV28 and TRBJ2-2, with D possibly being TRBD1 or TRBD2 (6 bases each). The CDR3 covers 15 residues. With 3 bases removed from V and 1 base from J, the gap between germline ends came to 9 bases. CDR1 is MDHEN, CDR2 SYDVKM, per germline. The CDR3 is CASSLGGLNTGELFF. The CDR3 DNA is TGTGCCAGCAGTTTGGGGGGCCTGAACACCGGGGAGCTGTTTTTT.

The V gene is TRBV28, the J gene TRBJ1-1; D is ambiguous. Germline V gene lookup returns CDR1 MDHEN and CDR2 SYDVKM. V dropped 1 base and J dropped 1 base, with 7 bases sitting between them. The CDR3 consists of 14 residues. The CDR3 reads CASSLYEGNTEAFF. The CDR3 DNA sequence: TGTGCCAGCAGTTTATATGAGGGGAACACTGAAGCTTTCTTT.

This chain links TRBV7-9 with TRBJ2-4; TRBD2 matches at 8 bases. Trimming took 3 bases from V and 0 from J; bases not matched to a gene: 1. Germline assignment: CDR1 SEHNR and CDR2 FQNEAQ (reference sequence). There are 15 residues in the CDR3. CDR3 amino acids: CASSFGREAKNIQYF. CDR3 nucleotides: TGTGCCAGCAGCTTCGGGAGGGAAGCCAAAAACATTCAGTACTTC.

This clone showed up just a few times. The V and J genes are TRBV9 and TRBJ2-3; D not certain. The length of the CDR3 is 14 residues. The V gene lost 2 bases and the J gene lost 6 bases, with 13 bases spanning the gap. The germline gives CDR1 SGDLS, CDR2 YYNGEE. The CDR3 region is CASSVFGDVDTQYF. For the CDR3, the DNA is TGTGCCAGCAGCGTTTTCGGTGACGTGGATACGCAGTATTTT.

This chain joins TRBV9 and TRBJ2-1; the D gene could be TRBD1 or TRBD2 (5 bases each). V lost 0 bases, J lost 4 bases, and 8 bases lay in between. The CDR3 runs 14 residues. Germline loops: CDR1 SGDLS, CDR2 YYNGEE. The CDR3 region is CASSVGGDYNEQFF. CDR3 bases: TGTGCCAGCAGCGTAGGAGGGGATTACAATGAGCAGTTCTTC. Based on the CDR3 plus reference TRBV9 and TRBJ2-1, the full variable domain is DSGVTQTPKHLITATGQRVTLRCSPRSGDLSVYWYQQSLDQGLQFLIQYYNGEERAKGNILERFSAQQFPDLHSELNLSSLELGDSALYFCASSVGGDYNEQFFGPGTRLTVL.

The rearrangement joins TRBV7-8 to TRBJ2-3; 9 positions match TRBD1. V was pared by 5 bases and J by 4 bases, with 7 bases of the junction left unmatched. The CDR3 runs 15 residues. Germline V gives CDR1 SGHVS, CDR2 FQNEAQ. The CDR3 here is CASSQGGQGSDTQYF. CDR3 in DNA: TGTGCCAGCAGCCAGGGGGGACAGGGTTCAGATACGCAGTATTTT. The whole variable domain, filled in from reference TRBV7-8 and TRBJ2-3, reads GAGVSQSPRYKVAKRGQDVALRCDPISGHVSLFWYQQALGQGPEFLTYFQNEAQLDKSGLPSDRFFAERPEGSVSTLKIQRTQQEDSAVYLCASSQGGQGSDTQYFGPGTRLTVL.

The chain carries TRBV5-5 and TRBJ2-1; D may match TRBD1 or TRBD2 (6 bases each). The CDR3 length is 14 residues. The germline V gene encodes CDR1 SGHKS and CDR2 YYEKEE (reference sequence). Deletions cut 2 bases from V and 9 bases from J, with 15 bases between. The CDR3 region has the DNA TGTGCCAGCAGCTTTGGCGCCGGGGGCGGTGAGCAGTTCTTC. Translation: CASSFGAGGGEQFF.

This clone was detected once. CDR3 in amino acids: CASSLPGSDHAVTGELFF. Here the CDR3 DNA reads TGTGCCAGCAGCTTACCGGGGTCGGACCACGCGGTCACCGGGGAGCTGTTTTTT. The chain employs TRBV7-9 and TRBJ2-2, with a weak D call TRBD2 (5 bases). This CDR3 has 18 residues. V lost 2 bases and J 4 bases, leaving 20 bases between the germline ends. Germline-derived CDR1 and CDR2 are SEHNR and FQNEAQ (reference sequence).

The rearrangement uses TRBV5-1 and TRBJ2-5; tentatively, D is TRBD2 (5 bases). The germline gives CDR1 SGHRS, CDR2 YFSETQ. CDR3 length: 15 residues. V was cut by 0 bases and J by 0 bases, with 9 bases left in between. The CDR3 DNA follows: TGCGCCAGCAGCTTGGAATTAGCGAACCAAGAGACCCAGTACTTC. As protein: CASSLELANQETQYF.